These 16 T cell receptor beta chains came from one sample sequenced in a study of blood T cell repertoires in COVID-19. Assay: immunoSEQ multiplex PCR; the TCRdb copy retains only in-frame clones and omits some. The table records around 70,000 clones, roughly 85% of them present only once. The sequencing input was peripheral blood. The receptors stem from a human donor in a cohort sampled during active COVID-19.

V gene TRBV5-6 combines with J gene TRBJ2-7, with 7 nucleotides matching TRBD2. The CDR3 has 17 residues. Germline loops: CDR1 SGHDT, CDR2 YYEEEE. Unmatched junction bases numbered 15, after V lost 6 bases and J lost 0 bases. As DNA, the CDR3 is TGTGCCAGCAACTCTCGGACTCGAGCGGGGACCTCCTACGAGCAGTACTTC. This gives the protein CASNSRTRAGTSYEQYF.

The rearrangement links TRBV3-1 (or the pseudogene TRBV3-2) to TRBJ2-7; 8 positions match TRBD2. There are 14 residues in the CDR3. Germline V gene sequence: CDR1 LGHDT, CDR2 YNNKEL (reference sequence). V shed 1 base and J 4 bases; nucleotides not matched to a gene: 3. The CDR3 nucleotides are TGTGCCAGCAGCCAAGGGGTAGCGGGATACGAGCAGTACTTC. Its translation: CASSQGVAGYEQYF.

V usage is TRBV28 and J usage is TRBJ1-5; no reliable D call. This CDR3 comprises 12 residues. Germline V gene data show CDR1 as MDHEN and CDR2 as SYDVKM. Trimming pared 7 bases from V and 1 base from J, leaving 5 bases between. CDR3 sequence: CASKRSNQPQHF. The CDR3, as DNA: TGTGCCAGCAAGAGAAGCAATCAGCCCCAGCATTTT.

The genes are TRBV18 and TRBJ1-5; 9 nucleotides match TRBD1. CDR1 is KGHSH, CDR2 LQKENI, per germline. This CDR3 is built from 15 residues. Germline trimming cut 4 bases from V and 7 bases from J; bases unmatched to any gene: 8. CDR3 sequence (DNA): TGTGCCAGCTCACGGGGACAGGGCCTTTTCCAGCCCCAGCATTTT. Protein: CASSRGQGLFQPQHF.

The count of this clone is one. V gene TRBV19 combines with J gene TRBJ1-5; the D is unclear. Per the germline V gene, CDR1 is LNHDA and CDR2 is SQIVND (reference sequence). The length of the CDR3 is 14 residues. Trimming cost V 3 bases and J 5 bases, with 11 bases left between them. DNA for the CDR3: TGTGCCAGTAGTATTGGAGGTTCCCATCAGCCCCAGCATTTT. Its protein product is CASSIGGSHQPQHF.

Concerning this clone itself: Other DNA sequences from this sample encode an identical CDR3 as well. The genes are TRBV11-2 and TRBJ2-7, with unresolved D. The CDR3 length is 11 residues. Germline CDR1 is SGHAT and CDR2 is FQNNGV. V lost 5 bases to trimming and J lost 2 bases, with 4 bases between them. CDR3 residues: CASSATYEQYF. The CDR3 bases are TGTGCCAGCAGCGCGACCTACGAGCAGTACTTC.

This chain links TRBV6-5 with TRBJ2-7, with 7 bases aligning to TRBD2. Germline trimming cut 4 bases from V and 5 bases from J; bases unmatched to any gene: 11. The CDR3 consists of 15 residues. Germline assignment: CDR1 MNHEY and CDR2 SVGAGI. CDR3 nucleotides: TGTGCCAGCAGTTGGGGAGGAGCGGGAAGAGACGAGCAGTACTTC. Its translation is CASSWGGAGRDEQYF.

This sequence joins TRBV12-5 and TRBJ2-7; 9 nucleotides match TRBD1. The ends lost 2 bases at V and 6 bases at J; junction bases unmatched: 2. Germline CDR1 LGHNT, CDR2 FRNRAP. This CDR3 comprises 13 residues. DNA for the CDR3: TGTGCTAGTGGTTTGACAGGGGGCGGCGAGCAGTACTTC. Protein product: CASGLTGGGEQYF.

The chain has TRBV3-1 (or the pseudogene TRBV3-2) and TRBJ2-2; 10 bases line up with TRBD2. Trimming at V came to 3 bases and at J to 4 bases, leaving 5 bases not matched to a gene. The germline gives CDR1 LGHDT, CDR2 YNNKEL (reference sequence). The CDR3 has 16 amino acids. The CDR3 DNA reads TGTGCCAGCAGCCACAGAGCGGGGGGGGTCACCGGGGAGCTGTTTTTT. This sequence encodes CASSHRAGGVTGELFF.

This chain links TRBV28 with TRBJ2-5; 9 nucleotides align to TRBD1. V gave up 5 bases and J gave up 1 base; unmatched junction bases: 5. The CDR3 loop spans 15 amino acids. Germline V gene lookup returns CDR1 MDHEN and CDR2 SYDVKM. The CDR3, as DNA: TGTGCCAGCAGTATGTGGACAGGGGCCCAAGAGACCCAGTACTTC. This sequence encodes CASSMWTGAQETQYF.

The chain carries TRBV5-1 and TRBJ2-7; no definite D call. The CDR3 runs to 13 residues. The germline gives CDR1 SGHRS, CDR2 YFSETQ. V dropped 3 bases and J dropped 5 bases, with 12 bases sitting between them. CDR3 sequence reads: CASSSLLYDEQYF. The CDR3 DNA follows: TGCGCCAGCAGCTCCCTACTTTACGACGAGCAGTACTTC.

The chain uses TRBV11-2 and TRBJ2-1, with TRBD2 as a possible D gene (5 bases). Trimming cost V 1 base and J 6 bases, with 10 bases left between them. Germline V gene sequence: CDR1 SGHAT, CDR2 FQNNGV. This CDR3 comprises 14 residues. The CDR3 region has the DNA TGTGCCAGCAGCTTAGCCGGGGTGTTCAATGAGCAGTTCTTC. Protein: CASSLAGVFNEQFF.

This rearrangement joins TRBV12-3 or TRBV12-4 to TRBJ2-5, with D possibly being TRBD2 (6 bases). Trimming shortened V by 8 bases and J by 2 bases, and 12 bases separated the two germline ends. The CDR3 is 13 amino acids. CDR3 in DNA: TGTGCCAGCGCCCCGGGAGAGCAAGAGACCCAGTACTTC. This translates into CASAPGEQETQYF.

This clone was counted between two and nine times. The genes are TRBV7-8 and TRBJ2-2, with D maybe TRBD1 (5 bases). The germline V gene encodes CDR1 SGHVS and CDR2 FQNEAQ. With 0 bases removed from V and 8 bases from J, the gap between germline ends came to 19 bases. The CDR3 loop spans 17 amino acids. The CDR3 reads CASSLAPTGWGGGELFF. CDR3 nucleotide sequence: TGTGCCAGCAGCTTAGCCCCAACAGGTTGGGGTGGAGGGGAGCTGTTTTTT. Complete variable domain (other parts from reference TRBV7-8 and TRBJ2-2): GAGVSQSPRYKVAKRGQDVALRCDPISGHVSLFWYQQALGQGPEFLTYFQNEAQLDKSGLPSDRFFAERPEGSVSTLKIQRTQQEDSAVYLCASSLAPTGWGGGELFFGEGSRLTVL.

The gene calls are TRBV7-7 and TRBJ2-2; 8 bases are a match to TRBD1. The germline V gene encodes CDR1 SSHAT and CDR2 FNYEAQ (reference sequence). The CDR3 covers 14 residues. V dropped 5 bases and J dropped 7; count of bases not matched to a gene: 6. As DNA, the CDR3 is TGTGCCAGCAGCACGACAGGGGTCGGCGGGGAGCTGTTTTTT. This codes for CASSTTGVGGELFF.

The rearrangement uses TRBV4-3 and TRBJ2-5; 8 nucleotides agree with TRBD1. The V gene's germline CDR1 is LGHNA and CDR2 YSLEER. CDR3 length: 15 amino acids. V gave up 3 bases and J gave up 3 bases; unmatched junction bases: 6. The chain's CDR3 is CASSQVTGAEETQYF. DNA for the CDR3: TGCGCCAGCAGCCAGGTGACAGGGGCGGAAGAGACCCAGTACTTC.